One sample yielded the 13 T cell receptor beta chains listed below, sequenced in a study of T cell changes during pregnancy in multiple sclerosis. Sequenced by immunoSEQ multiplex PCR; TCRdb stores in-frame clones only, minus some. The sample records about 20,000 clones, around 85% being singletons. The sample consisted of CD8+ T cells from peripheral blood mononuclear cells, taken after pregnancy. Every receptor here comes from a female donor with multiple sclerosis, enrolled in a pregnancy study.

This clone occurred once. The V and J genes are TRBV28 and TRBJ2-7, with 7 bases matching TRBD2. The V segment lost 4 bases and the J segment 5 bases; nucleotides outside the gene matches: 17. This CDR3 has 17 amino acids. Germline CDR1 and CDR2: MDHEN and SYDVKM. The CDR3 coding sequence is TGTGCCAGCAGTTACCCCCGGACTAGTATCTTTCTGGACGAGCAGTACTTC. This encodes CASSYPRTSIFLDEQYF.

This chain links TRBV5-1 with TRBJ1-6; the D gene is possibly TRBD1 (6 bases). The CDR3 extends over 15 amino acids. Germline V gene data show CDR1 as SGHRS and CDR2 as YFSETQ. Trimming left V 0 bases short and J 6 bases short, with 10 bases between. The CDR3 bases are TGCGCCAGCAGCTTGGCCAGGGGCGGTAATTCACCCCTCCACTTT. Its protein is CASSLARGGNSPLHF.

The CDR3 is CASSSQSDTQYF. CDR3 coding DNA: TGTGCCAGCAGCTCCCAGTCAGATACGCAGTATTTT. The chain combines TRBV9 with TRBJ2-3; D gene ambiguous. The CDR3 consists of 12 residues. Germline loops: CDR1 SGDLS, CDR2 YYNGEE. The V end was cut by 4 bases, the J end by 4 bases, with 7 bases between.

The chain recombines TRBV4-1 with TRBJ2-1, with TRBD1 matching 11 bases. J gave up 5 bases and V 4 bases, and 4 bases lay outside the gene matches. Germline V lookup: CDR1 MGHRA, CDR2 YSYEKL. The CDR3 length is 15 residues. The CDR3 nucleotides read TGCGCCAGCAGCCTAGGGACAGGGGGACACAATGAGCAGTTCTTC. This encodes CASSLGTGGHNEQFF.

The sample holds one count of this clone. At the DNA level, this CDR3 is encoded by other sequences in the same sample as well. This chain connects TRBV18 to TRBJ1-1; D is perhaps TRBD1 (5 bases). The germline V gene encodes CDR1 KGHSH and CDR2 LQKENI. The CDR3 has 14 residues. V was clipped by 0 bases and J by 2 bases, with 7 bases between them. This CDR3 is CASSPPGVNTEAFF. Written as DNA, the CDR3 is TGTGCCAGCTCACCACCAGGGGTCAACACTGAAGCTTTCTTT. Drawing the rest from reference TRBV18 and TRBJ1-1, the complete variable domain is NAGVMQNPRHLVRRRGQEARLRCSPMKGHSHVYWYRQLPEEGLKFMVYLQKENIIDESGMPKERFSAEFPKEGPSILRIQQVVRGDSAAYFCASSPPGVNTEAFFGQGTRLTVV.

Sample share makes this clone large. This chain uses TRBV19 with TRBJ2-5; a possible D gene is TRBD1 (5 bases). The length of the CDR3 is 14 residues. Germline V gene lookup returns CDR1 LNHDA and CDR2 SQIVND (reference sequence). The V gene lost 6 bases and the J gene lost 2 bases, with 13 bases spanning the gap. This CDR3 reads CASRAQGSQETQYF. The CDR3 DNA sequence: TGTGCCAGTAGGGCTCAGGGTAGTCAAGAGACCCAGTACTTC.

This chain links TRBV27 with TRBJ2-2; possible D gene TRBD1, 6 bases. Germline CDR1 reads MNHEY; CDR2 reads SMNVEV (reference sequence). The CDR3 extends over 14 amino acids. Deletions cut 5 bases from V and 6 bases from J, with 13 bases between. DNA for the CDR3: TGTGCCAGCAGTCCCGGACAGATCTCCGGGGAGCTGTTTTTT. It is translated as CASSPGQISGELFF.

Only a few counts were recorded for this clone. The junction does not match germline at one end; this may be a read error. The chain couples TRBV5-4 to TRBJ1-2; 7 nucleotides line up with TRBD1. The CDR3 is 12 amino acids. Germline V gene data show CDR1 as SGHNT and CDR2 as YYREEE (reference sequence). CDR3 residues: CASSGTGTAAAF. CDR3 bases: TGTGCCAGCAGCGGTACCGGGACAGCGGCTGCTTTC.

CDR3: CASRTGIGSEKLFF. CDR3 DNA: TGTGCCAGCAGGACAGGGATTGGGAGTGAAAAACTGTTTTTT. J is TRBJ1-4 and V is TRBV6-5; 7 nucleotides line up with TRBD1. The CDR3 spans 14 residues. Germline V gene lookup returns CDR1 MNHEY and CDR2 SVGAGI. Unmatched junction bases numbered 8, after V lost 6 bases and J lost 7 bases.

The V and J genes are TRBV28 and TRBJ1-1; 7 positions agree with TRBD1. Germline CDR1 reads MDHEN; CDR2 reads SYDVKM. CDR3 size: 16 residues. The J segment lost 4 bases and the V segment lost 2 bases, leaving 10 bases of the junction unmatched. This chain's CDR3 is CASSLALTGLLTEAFF. CDR3 bases: TGTGCCAGCAGTTTAGCTCTGACAGGGCTCCTCACTGAAGCTTTCTTT.

The rearrangement uses TRBV7-3 and TRBJ1-1, with 8 bases fitting TRBD1. Losses at the gene ends were 5 bases for V and 4 bases for J; bases not matched to a gene: 3. There are 13 residues in the CDR3. Germline V gene data show CDR1 as SGHTA and CDR2 as FQGTGA. CDR3 coding DNA: TGTGCCAGCAGCCTACAGGGGGTCACTGAAGCTTTCTTT. It translates to CASSLQGVTEAFF.

The chain has TRBV5-1 and TRBJ1-1, with a tentative D call TRBD1 (5 bases). Germline V gene data show CDR1 as SGHRS and CDR2 as YFSETQ. The CDR3 totals 16 residues. V was cut by 1 base and J by 4 bases, with 17 bases left in between. The CDR3 region has the DNA TGCGCCAGCAGCTTGATCGAGGCGGCAACAGGCACTGAAGCTTTCTTT. Translating gives CASSLIEAATGTEAFF. Using reference TRBV5-1 and TRBJ1-1 for the parts outside the CDR3, the full variable domain is KAGVTQTPRYLIKTRGQQVTLSCSPISGHRSVSWYQQTPGQGLQFLFEYFSETQRNKGNFPGRFSGRQFSNSRSEMNVSTLELGDSALYLCASSLIEAATGTEAFFGQGTRLTVV.

The V and J genes are TRBV15 and TRBJ1-6, with TRBD1 identical over 7 bases. Germline CDR1 is LNHNV and CDR2 is YYDKDF (reference sequence). The CDR3 has 15 amino acids. After removal of 1 base from V and 16 bases from J, the junction contained 13 bases not matched to a gene. CDR3 nucleotide sequence: TGTGCCACCAGCAGAGGGGGGACAGCTGCGGAGGTTCTCCACTTT. This codes for CATSRGGTAAEVLHF.